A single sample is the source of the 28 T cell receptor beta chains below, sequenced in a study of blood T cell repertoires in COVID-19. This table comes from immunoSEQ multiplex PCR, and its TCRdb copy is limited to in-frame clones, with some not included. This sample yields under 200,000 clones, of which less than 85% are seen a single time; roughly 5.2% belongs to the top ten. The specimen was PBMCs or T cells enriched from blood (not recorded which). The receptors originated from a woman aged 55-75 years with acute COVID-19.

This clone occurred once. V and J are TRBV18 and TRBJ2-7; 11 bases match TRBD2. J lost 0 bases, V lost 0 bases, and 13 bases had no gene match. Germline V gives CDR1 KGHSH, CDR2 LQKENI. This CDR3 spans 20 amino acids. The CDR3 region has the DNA TGTGCCAGCTCACCACCGTTCCTAACTAGCGGGAGACACGACTCCTACGAGCAGTACTTC. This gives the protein CASSPPFLTSGRHDSYEQYF.

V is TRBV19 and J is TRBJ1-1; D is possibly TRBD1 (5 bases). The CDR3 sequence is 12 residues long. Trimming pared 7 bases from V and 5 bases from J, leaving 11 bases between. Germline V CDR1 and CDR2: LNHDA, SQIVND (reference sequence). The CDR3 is CASKEGWTEAFF. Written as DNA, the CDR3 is TGTGCCAGTAAGGAGGGGTGGACTGAAGCTTTCTTT.

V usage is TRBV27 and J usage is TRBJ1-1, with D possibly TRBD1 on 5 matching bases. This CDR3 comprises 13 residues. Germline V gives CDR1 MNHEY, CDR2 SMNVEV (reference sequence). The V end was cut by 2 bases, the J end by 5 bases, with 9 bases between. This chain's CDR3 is CASSLDSGTEAFF. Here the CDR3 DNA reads TGTGCCAGCAGTTTAGACTCAGGGACTGAAGCTTTCTTT.

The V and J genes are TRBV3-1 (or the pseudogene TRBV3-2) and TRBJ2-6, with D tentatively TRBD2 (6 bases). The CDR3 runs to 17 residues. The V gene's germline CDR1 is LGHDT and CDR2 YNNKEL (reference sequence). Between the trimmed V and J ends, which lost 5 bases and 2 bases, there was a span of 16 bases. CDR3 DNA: TGTGCCAGCAGCTTTACGCGGGGCAGCACTGGGGCCAACGTCCTGACTTTC. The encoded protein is CASSFTRGSTGANVLTF.

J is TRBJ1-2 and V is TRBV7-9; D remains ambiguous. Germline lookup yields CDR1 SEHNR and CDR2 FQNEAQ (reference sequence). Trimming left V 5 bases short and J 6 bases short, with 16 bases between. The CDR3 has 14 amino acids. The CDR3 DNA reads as TGTGCCAGCAGCCCAGACGGAGGTTGGAATGGCTACACCTTC. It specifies CASSPDGGWNGYTF.

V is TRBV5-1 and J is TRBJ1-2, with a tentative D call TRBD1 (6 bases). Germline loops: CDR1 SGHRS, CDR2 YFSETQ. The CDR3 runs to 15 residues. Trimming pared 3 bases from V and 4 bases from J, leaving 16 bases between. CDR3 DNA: TGCGCCAGCAGCTCGATACAGGGAGGGGCCTATGGCTACACCTTC. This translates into CASSSIQGGAYGYTF. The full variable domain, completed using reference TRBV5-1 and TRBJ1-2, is KAGVTQTPRYLIKTRGQQVTLSCSPISGHRSVSWYQQTPGQGLQFLFEYFSETQRNKGNFPGRFSGRQFSNSRSEMNVSTLELGDSALYLCASSSIQGGAYGYTFGSGTRLTVV.

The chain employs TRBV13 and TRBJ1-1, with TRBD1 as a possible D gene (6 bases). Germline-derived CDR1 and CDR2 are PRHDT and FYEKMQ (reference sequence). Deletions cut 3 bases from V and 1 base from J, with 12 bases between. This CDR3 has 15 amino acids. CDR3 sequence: CASSLPGAANTEAFF. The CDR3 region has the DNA TGTGCCAGCAGCTTGCCAGGGGCCGCGAACACTGAAGCTTTCTTT.

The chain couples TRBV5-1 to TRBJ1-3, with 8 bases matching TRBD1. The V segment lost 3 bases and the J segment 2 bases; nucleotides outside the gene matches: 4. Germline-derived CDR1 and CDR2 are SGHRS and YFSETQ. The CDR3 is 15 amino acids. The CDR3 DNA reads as TGCGCCAGCAGCTCCCAGGACAGGGCTGGAAACACCATATATTTT. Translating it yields CASSSQDRAGNTIYF.

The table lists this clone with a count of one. This chain's CDR3 is CASSLELGGYTF. The DNA for the CDR3 is TGCGCCAGCAGCTTGGAACTAGGGGGCTACACCTTC. The chain is built from TRBV5-1 and TRBJ1-2, with D uncertain. Trimming left V 0 bases short and J 8 bases short, with 8 bases between. Germline lookup yields CDR1 SGHRS and CDR2 YFSETQ. The CDR3 runs to 12 residues.

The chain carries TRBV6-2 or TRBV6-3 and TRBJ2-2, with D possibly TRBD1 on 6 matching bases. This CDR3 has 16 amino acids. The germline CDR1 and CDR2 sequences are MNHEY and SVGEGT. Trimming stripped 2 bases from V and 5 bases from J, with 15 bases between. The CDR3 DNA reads TGTGCCAGCAGTTACATCGGCAGGGGCCAGACCGGGGAGCTGTTTTTT. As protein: CASSYIGRGQTGELFF.

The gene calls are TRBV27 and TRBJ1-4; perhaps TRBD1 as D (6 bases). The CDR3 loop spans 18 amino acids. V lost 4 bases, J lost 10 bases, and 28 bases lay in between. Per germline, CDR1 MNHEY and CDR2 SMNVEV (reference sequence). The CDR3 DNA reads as TGTGCCAGCAGTTCACTCACTTTACTAACAGGGAGTAGTGGAAAACTGTTTTTT. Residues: CASSSLTLLTGSSGKLFF.

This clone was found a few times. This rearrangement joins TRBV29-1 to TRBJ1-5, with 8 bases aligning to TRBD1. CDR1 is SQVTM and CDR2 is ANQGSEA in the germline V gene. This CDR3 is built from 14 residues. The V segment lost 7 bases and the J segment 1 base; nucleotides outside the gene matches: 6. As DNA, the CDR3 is TGCAGCGCCGGACAGGGTGTAAGCAATCAGCCCCAGCATTTT. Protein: CSAGQGVSNQPQHF.

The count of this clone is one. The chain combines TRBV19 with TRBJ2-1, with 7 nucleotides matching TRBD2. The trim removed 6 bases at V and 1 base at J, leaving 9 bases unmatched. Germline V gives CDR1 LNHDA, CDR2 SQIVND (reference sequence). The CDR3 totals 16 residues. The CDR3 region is CASSMPGLLSYNEQFF. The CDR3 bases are TGTGCCAGTAGCATGCCGGGACTACTATCCTACAATGAGCAGTTCTTC. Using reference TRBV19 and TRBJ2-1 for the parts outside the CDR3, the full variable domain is DGGITQSPKYLFRKEGQNVTLSCEQNLNHDAMYWYRQDPGQGLRLIYYSQIVNDFQKGDIAEGYSVSREKKESFPLTVTSAQKNPTAFYLCASSMPGLLSYNEQFFGPGTRLTVL.

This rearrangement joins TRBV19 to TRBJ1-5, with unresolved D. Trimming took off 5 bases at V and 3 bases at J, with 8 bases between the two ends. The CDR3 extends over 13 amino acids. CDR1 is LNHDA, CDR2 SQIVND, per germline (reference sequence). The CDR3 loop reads CASSSSYNQPQHF. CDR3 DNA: TGTGCCAGTAGTTCCAGTTACAATCAGCCCCAGCATTTT.

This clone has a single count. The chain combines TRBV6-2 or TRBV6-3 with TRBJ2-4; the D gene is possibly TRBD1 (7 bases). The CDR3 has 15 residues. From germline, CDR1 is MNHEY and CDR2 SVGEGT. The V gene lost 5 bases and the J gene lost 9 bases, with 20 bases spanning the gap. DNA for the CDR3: TGTGCCAGCAGTCAACCGGGACAGTGGAGGGCCATTCAGTACTTC. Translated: CASSQPGQWRAIQYF.

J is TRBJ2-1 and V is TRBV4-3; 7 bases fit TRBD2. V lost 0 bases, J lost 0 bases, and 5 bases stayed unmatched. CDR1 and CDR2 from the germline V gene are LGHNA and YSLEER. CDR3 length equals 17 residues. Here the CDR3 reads CASSQERGGSSYNEQFF. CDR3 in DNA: TGCGCCAGCAGCCAAGAAAGGGGCGGGAGCTCCTACAATGAGCAGTTCTTC.

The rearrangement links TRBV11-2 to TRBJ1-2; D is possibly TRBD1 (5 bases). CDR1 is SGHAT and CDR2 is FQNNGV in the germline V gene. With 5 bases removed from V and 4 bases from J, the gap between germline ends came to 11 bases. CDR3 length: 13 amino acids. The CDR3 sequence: CASSHRPLYGYTF. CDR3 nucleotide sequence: TGTGCCAGCAGCCACAGGCCCCTCTATGGCTACACCTTC.

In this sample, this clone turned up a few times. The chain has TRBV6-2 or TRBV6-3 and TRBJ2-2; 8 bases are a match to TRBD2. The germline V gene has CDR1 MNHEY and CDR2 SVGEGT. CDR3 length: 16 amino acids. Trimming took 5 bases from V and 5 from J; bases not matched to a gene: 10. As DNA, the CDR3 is TGTGCCAGCAGTCAGGGCAGCGGGAGAGGTACCGGGGAGCTGTTTTTT. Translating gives CASSQGSGRGTGELFF.

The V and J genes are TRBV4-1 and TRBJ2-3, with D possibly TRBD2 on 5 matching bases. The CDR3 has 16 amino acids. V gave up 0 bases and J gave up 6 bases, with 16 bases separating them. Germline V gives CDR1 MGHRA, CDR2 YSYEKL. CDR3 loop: CASSQDWARGRDTQYF. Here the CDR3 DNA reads TGCGCCAGCAGCCAAGATTGGGCCAGAGGGCGGGATACGCAGTATTTT.

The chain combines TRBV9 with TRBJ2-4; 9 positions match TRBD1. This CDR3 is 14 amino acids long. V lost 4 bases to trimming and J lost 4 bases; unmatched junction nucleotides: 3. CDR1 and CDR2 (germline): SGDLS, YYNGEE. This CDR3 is CASSPGQGKNIQYF. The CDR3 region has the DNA TGTGCCAGCAGCCCAGGACAGGGGAAAAACATTCAGTACTTC.

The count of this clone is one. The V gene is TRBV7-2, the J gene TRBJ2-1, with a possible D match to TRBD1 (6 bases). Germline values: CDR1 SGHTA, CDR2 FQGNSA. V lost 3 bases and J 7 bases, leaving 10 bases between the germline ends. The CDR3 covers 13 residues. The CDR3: CASSFAQGNEQFF. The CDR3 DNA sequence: TGTGCCAGCAGCTTCGCACAGGGAAATGAGCAGTTCTTC.

The CDR3 protein is CASSPLLVDTQYF. The CDR3 DNA reads TGTGCCAGCTCACCCCTGCTAGTAGATACGCAGTATTTT. The chain joins TRBV18 to TRBJ2-3, with D uncertain. This CDR3 comprises 13 residues. V was pared by 3 bases and J by 5 bases, with 9 bases between. Per the germline V gene, CDR1 is KGHSH and CDR2 is LQKENI. Variable domain in full (rest from reference TRBV18 and TRBJ2-3): NAGVMQNPRHLVRRRGQEARLRCSPMKGHSHVYWYRQLPEEGLKFMVYLQKENIIDESGMPKERFSAEFPKEGPSILRIQQVVRGDSAAYFCASSPLLVDTQYFGPGTRLTVL.

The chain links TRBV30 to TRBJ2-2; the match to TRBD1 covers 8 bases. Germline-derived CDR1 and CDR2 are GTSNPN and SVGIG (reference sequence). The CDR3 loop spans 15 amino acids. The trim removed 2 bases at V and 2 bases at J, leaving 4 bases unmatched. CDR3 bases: TGTGCCTGGAGTCTGGGACAGGTCAACACCGGGGAGCTGTTTTTT. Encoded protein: CAWSLGQVNTGELFF. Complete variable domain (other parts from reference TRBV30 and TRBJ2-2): SQTIHQWPATLVQPVGSPLSLECTVEGTSNPNLYWYRQAAGRGLQLLFYSVGIGQISSEVPQNLSASRPQDRQFILSSKKLLLSDSGFYLCAWSLGQVNTGELFFGEGSRLTVL.

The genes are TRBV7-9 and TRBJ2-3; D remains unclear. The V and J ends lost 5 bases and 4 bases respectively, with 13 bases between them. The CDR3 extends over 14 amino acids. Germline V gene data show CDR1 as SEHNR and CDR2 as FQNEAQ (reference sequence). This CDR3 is CASSPPAQADTQYF. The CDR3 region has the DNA TGTGCCAGCAGCCCCCCGGCCCAGGCAGATACGCAGTATTTT.

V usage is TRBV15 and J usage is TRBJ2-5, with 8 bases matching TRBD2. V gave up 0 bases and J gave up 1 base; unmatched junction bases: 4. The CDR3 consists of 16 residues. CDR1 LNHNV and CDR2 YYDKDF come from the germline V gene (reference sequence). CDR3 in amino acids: CATSRDKRGPQETQYF. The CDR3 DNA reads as TGTGCCACCAGCAGAGATAAGCGGGGGCCCCAAGAGACCCAGTACTTC. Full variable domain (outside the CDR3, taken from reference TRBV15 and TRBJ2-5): DAMVIQNPRYQVTQFGKPVTLSCSQTLNHNVMYWYQQKSSQAPKLLFHYYDKDFNNEADTPDNFQSRRPNTSFCFLDIRSPGLGDTAMYLCATSRDKRGPQETQYFGPGTRLLVL.

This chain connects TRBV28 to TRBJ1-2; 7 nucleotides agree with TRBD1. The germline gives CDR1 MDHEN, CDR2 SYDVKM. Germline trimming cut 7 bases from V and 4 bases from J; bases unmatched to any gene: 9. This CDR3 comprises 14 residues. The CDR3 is CASNTGGGIYGYTF. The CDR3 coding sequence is TGTGCCAGCAACACTGGAGGGGGCATCTATGGCTACACCTTC.

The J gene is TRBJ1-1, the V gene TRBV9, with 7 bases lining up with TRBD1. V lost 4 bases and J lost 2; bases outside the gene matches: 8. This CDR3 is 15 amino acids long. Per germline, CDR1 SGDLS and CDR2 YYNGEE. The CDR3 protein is CASSPWDRRNTEAFF. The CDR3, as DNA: TGTGCCAGCAGCCCCTGGGACAGACGTAACACTGAAGCTTTCTTT.

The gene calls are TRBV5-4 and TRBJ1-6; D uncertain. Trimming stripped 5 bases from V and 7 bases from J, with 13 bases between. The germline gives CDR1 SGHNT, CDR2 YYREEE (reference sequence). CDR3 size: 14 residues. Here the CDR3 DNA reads TGTGCCAGCAGGACCGACTTAAACAATTCACCCCTCCACTTT. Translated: CASRTDLNNSPLHF.